These T cell receptor beta chains were read from a single sample in a study of blood T cell repertoires in COVID-19. Here immunoSEQ multiplex PCR was the method, and the copy in TCRdb shows in-frame clones only, minus some. Found here are over 150,000 clones, around 80% of them singletons; the top ten hold about 13%. Sequencing used peripheral blood. The receptor set was obtained from a human donor in a cohort sampled during active COVID-19. Both conserved end residues are part of each CDR3. D genes are given only for firm matches. Part of the rows lack a size; the others show once, few, many or a class for expanded clones.

D	V	size	length	J	CDR3	DNA
-	TRBV7-8	-	15	TRBJ2-7	CASSLVRSSSYEQYF	TGTGCCAGCAGCTTAGTGCGCTCGAGCTCCTACGAGCAGTACTTC
-	TRBV28	-	13	TRBJ2-7	CATTLRTDLMQYF	TGTGCCACCACGCTGCGGACTGACTTGATGCAGTACTTC
-	TRBV5-1	-	16	TRBJ1-5	CASSFEGSPSNWPQHF	TGCGCCAGCAGCTTCGAAGGGTCACCTAGCAATTGGCCCCAGCATTTT
-	TRBV2	few	15	TRBJ1-6	CASSGSGRKRSPLHF	TGTGCCAGCAGTGGGTCAGGGAGGAAACGTTCACCCCTCCACTTT
TRBD1	TRBV11-3	-	18	TRBJ2-2	CASSLSRDRGTGTGELFF	TGTGCCAGCAGCCTTTCCCGGGACAGGGGAACGGGGACCGGGGAGCTGTTTTTT
-	TRBV5-1	-	16	TRBJ2-1	CASSLTIALSRNEQFF	TGCGCCAGCAGCTTGACAATAGCGCTGAGCAGGAATGAGCAGTTCTTC
TRBD1	TRBV7-2	-	16	TRBJ1-5	CASSPRTGGSNQPQHF	TGTGCCAGCAGCCCACGGACAGGGGGAAGCAATCAGCCCCAGCATTTT
-	TRBV21-1	-	12	TRBJ1-4	CASSKEQGQKYF	TGTGCCAGCAGCAAAGAACAGGGGCAAAAATACTTT
TRBD2	TRBV7-9	-	14	TRBJ2-3	CASNSGSRTDTQYF	TGTGCCAGCAATAGCGGGAGCCGCACAGATACGCAGTATTTT
-	TRBV6-6	-	16	TRBJ2-7	CASSLLGQGGSYEQYF	TGTGCCAGCAGCCTTCTTGGACAGGGAGGGTCCTACGAGCAGTACTTC
-	TRBV2	-	15	TRBJ1-4	CASSGQGTTNEKLFF	TGTGCCAGCTCAGGGCAGGGGACAACTAATGAAAAACTGTTTTTT
TRBD2	TRBV15	-	17	TRBJ2-1	CATSRDPKRELWNEQFF	TGTGCCACCAGCAGAGATCCGAAGCGGGAGTTATGGAATGAGCAGTTCTTC
TRBD1	TRBV10-2	-	14	TRBJ2-7	CASRHSWTGNEQYF	TGCGCCAGCAGGCACAGTTGGACAGGGAACGAGCAGTACTTC
-	TRBV6-6	-	17	TRBJ2-1	CASSRKGWRQSGNEQFF	TGTGCCAGCAGTCGTAAGGGGTGGCGCCAATCAGGGAATGAGCAGTTCTTC
-	TRBV4-1	-	13	TRBJ1-2	CARSGQPVHGYTF	TGCGCCAGGAGTGGGCAGCCGGTCCATGGCTACACCTTC
-	TRBV24-1	once	15	TRBJ2-3	CATSGPRSSTDTQYF	TGTGCCACCTCTGGCCCCCGGAGTAGCACAGATACGCAGTATTTT
-	TRBV6-6	-	14	TRBJ1-1	CASSQQGSNTEAFF	TGTGCCAGCAGTCAACAGGGCTCGAACACTGAAGCTTTCTTT
TRBD2	TRBV28	-	14	TRBJ2-2	CASSLLLAAGELFF	TGTGCCAGCAGTCTCTTACTAGCGGCCGGGGAGCTGTTTTTT
TRBD1	TRBV7-7	once	15	TRBJ2-5	CASSQNRGKQETQYF	TGTGCTAGCAGCCAAAACAGGGGTAAACAAGAGACCCAGTACTTC
-	TRBV5-4	-	13	TRBJ2-5	CASSLANQETQYF	TGTGCCAGCAGCTTGGCCAACCAAGAGACCCAGTACTTC
TRBD1	TRBV28	once	15	TRBJ2-4	CASSLQGQAKNIQYF	TGTGCCAGCAGTTTACAGGGACAGGCCAAAAACATTCAGTACTTC
TRBD1	TRBV11-2	-	14	TRBJ1-4	CASSLIRGNEKLFF	TGTGCCAGCAGCTTAATCAGGGGGAACGAAAAACTGTTTTTT
TRBD1	TRBV18	-	14	TRBJ1-1	CASSPARGSPEAFF	TGTGCCAGCTCACCAGCCAGGGGGTCGCCTGAAGCTTTCTTT
TRBD2	TRBV4-1	-	15	TRBJ2-5	CASSHDPGGGETQYF	TGCGCCAGCAGCCACGACCCGGGCGGGGGGGAGACCCAGTACTTC
-	TRBV7-2	-	13	TRBJ1-5	CASSLLQNQPQHF	TGTGCCAGCAGCTTACTCCAGAATCAGCCCCAGCATTTT
TRBD1	TRBV5-1	-	16	TRBJ2-4	CASSGGTGGVQNIQYF	TGCGCCAGCAGCGGCGGGACAGGGGGTGTCCAAAACATTCAGTACTTC
-	TRBV6-5	-	12	TRBJ2-7	CASSRAHYEQYF	TGTGCCAGCAGTCGAGCGCACTACGAGCAGTACTTC
-	TRBV3-1/TRBV3-2	once	16	TRBJ1-2	CASSLIGTRSNYGYTF	TGTGCCAGCAGCCTGATCGGGACAAGGTCTAACTATGGCTACACCTTC
TRBD1	TRBV5-4	-	15	TRBJ2-7	CASSAQRTGSHEQYF	TGTGCCAGCAGCGCCCAAAGGACAGGGAGCCACGAGCAGTACTTC
TRBD1	TRBV2	-	15	TRBJ1-2	CASSARGQSNYGYTF	TGTGCCAGCAGCGCCAGGGGGCAGTCAAACTATGGCTACACCTTC
TRBD2	TRBV30	-	14	TRBJ2-5	CAWSVAGGTETQYF	TGTGCCTGGAGTGTAGCGGGAGGGACCGAGACCCAGTACTTC
-	TRBV3-1/TRBV3-2	-	14	TRBJ2-1	CASSQAGLYNEQFF	TGTGCCAGCAGCCAGGCGGGACTGTACAATGAGCAGTTCTTC
-	TRBV28	-	14	TRBJ1-4	CASSSPGSNEKLFF	TGTGCCAGCAGTTCACCAGGGTCTAATGAAAAACTGTTTTTT
TRBD1	TRBV30	-	13	TRBJ1-6	CAWTGQGGSPLHF	TGTGCCTGGACGGGACAGGGGGGGTCACCCCTCCACTTT
-	TRBV2	once	14	TRBJ2-2	CASSQDSPAGELFF	TGTGCCAGCAGCCAGGACAGCCCGGCCGGGGAGCTGTTTTTT
-	TRBV5-1	many	15	TRBJ1-4	CASSPGRGTNEKLFF	TGCGCCAGCAGCCCGGGGAGGGGAACTAATGAAAAACTGTTTTTT
TRBD1	TRBV15	-	15	TRBJ1-5	CATSRTGQGYQPQHF	TGTGCCACCAGCAGAACCGGACAGGGCTATCAGCCCCAGCATTTT
-	TRBV15	-	16	TRBJ2-6	CATSRGTGTGANVLTF	TGTGCCACCAGCAGAGGAACCGGGACAGGGGCCAACGTCCTGACTTTC
TRBD1	TRBV5-4	-	15	TRBJ1-2	CASSFNPTGLKGYTF	TGTGCCAGCAGTTTTAATCCGACAGGGCTGAAAGGCTACACCTTC
-	TRBV15	-	13	TRBJ1-2	CATSSQGHYGYTF	TGTGCCACCAGCAGCCAGGGGCACTATGGCTACACCTTC
TRBD2	TRBV3-1/TRBV3-2	-	15	TRBJ2-1	CASSRASGSYNEQFF	TGTGCCAGCAGCCGGGCTAGCGGCTCCTACAATGAGCAGTTCTTC
-	TRBV21-1	-	20	TRBJ2-5	CASSKNGLAGGRPIQETQYF	TGTGCCAGCAGCAAAAACGGACTAGCGGGAGGACGACCCATACAAGAGACCCAGTACTTC
TRBD1	TRBV6-5	few	14	TRBJ1-5	CASSTTGGPQPQHF	TGTGCCAGCAGTACGACAGGGGGCCCTCAGCCCCAGCATTTT
TRBD1	TRBV18	once	14	TRBJ1-1	CASSPTGVVTEAFF	TGTGCCAGCTCCCCCACAGGGGTTGTCACTGAAGCTTTCTTT
-	TRBV27	-	15	TRBJ2-7	CASSLLGAQPYEQYF	TGTGCCAGCAGTTTACTGGGGGCACAACCCTACGAGCAGTACTTC